Presented here are 6 T cell receptor beta chains from one specimen sequenced in a study of CD8 T cells in ankylosing spondylitis. Each CDR3 protein gets one entry after TCRdb re-called the 5' RACE reads with MiXCR. Among about 160,000 distinct CDR3 sequences, 15% to 20% were seen once, and the ten largest hold around 7.6%. Sequences were obtained from blood, either unsorted or a sorted T cell fraction (not recorded which). The receptor set was obtained from a male donor with ankylosing spondylitis or in good health (not recorded which).

This clonotype appeared many times. This chain uses TRBV2 with TRBJ2-2; D is uncertain. Trimming stripped 0 bases from V and 5 bases from J, with 7 bases between. CDR1 is SNHLY and CDR2 is FYNNEI in the germline V gene. This CDR3 contains 14 residues. DNA for the CDR3: TGTGCCAGCAGTGAAGCGCTGCGAACCGGGGAGCTGTTTTTT. This codes for CASSEALRTGELFF.

This clonotype came up many times. This rearrangement joins TRBV12-3 or TRBV12-4 to TRBJ2-3, with TRBD2 matching over 7 bases. V trimming: 6 bases; J trimming: 1 base; junction bases outside the gene matches: 4. The CDR3 is made up of 14 amino acids. In nucleotides, the CDR3 is TGTGCCAGCAGCCTCCGGGAGGGCACAGATACGCAGTATTTT. Translating gives CASSLREGTDTQYF.

This clonotype was seen a handful of times. V gene TRBV12-3 or TRBV12-4 combines with J gene TRBJ2-7; D is tentatively TRBD1 or TRBD2 (5 bases each). The length of the CDR3 is 14 residues. Trimming shortened V by 6 bases and J by 3 bases, and 15 bases separated the two germline ends. Here the CDR3 DNA reads TGTGCCAGCAGGATGGGACGGCGTAGCTACGAGCAGTACTTC. The encoded protein is CASRMGRRSYEQYF.

This clonotype showed up many times. The genes are TRBV5-1 and TRBJ2-3; D might be TRBD2 (6 bases). This CDR3 is built from 14 residues. Trimming took 6 bases from V and 0 from J, leaving 11 bases between them. In germline, CDR1 is SGHRS, CDR2 YFSETQ. The CDR3 loop is CASKRDSSTDTQYF. The CDR3 bases are TGCGCCAGCAAGAGGGACTCCAGCACAGATACGCAGTATTTT.

This clonotype was seen many times. The genes are TRBV27 and TRBJ1-2; no definite D call. Deletions cut 8 bases from V and 1 base from J, with 5 bases between. This CDR3 comprises 11 residues. Per germline, CDR1 MNHEY and CDR2 SMNVEV (reference sequence). CDR3 DNA: TGTGCCAGCGGGAATAACTATGGCTACACCTTC. It codes for CASGNNYGYTF.

The chain carries TRBV5-1 and TRBJ2-2; tentative D call: TRBD1 (5 bases). The CDR3 totals 14 residues. V was cut by 4 bases and J by 6 bases, with 13 bases left in between. Germline CDR1 SGHRS, CDR2 YFSETQ. The CDR3 sequence: CASSPTGVAGELFF. CDR3 DNA sequence: TGCGCCAGCAGCCCCACAGGAGTCGCCGGGGAGCTGTTTTTT. Full variable domain (missing parts from reference TRBV5-1 and TRBJ2-2): KAGVTQTPRYLIKTRGQQVTLSCSPISGHRSVSWYQQTPGQGLQFLFEYFSETQRNKGNFPGRFSGRQFSNSRSEMNVSTLELGDSALYLCASSPTGVAGELFFGEGSRLTVL.